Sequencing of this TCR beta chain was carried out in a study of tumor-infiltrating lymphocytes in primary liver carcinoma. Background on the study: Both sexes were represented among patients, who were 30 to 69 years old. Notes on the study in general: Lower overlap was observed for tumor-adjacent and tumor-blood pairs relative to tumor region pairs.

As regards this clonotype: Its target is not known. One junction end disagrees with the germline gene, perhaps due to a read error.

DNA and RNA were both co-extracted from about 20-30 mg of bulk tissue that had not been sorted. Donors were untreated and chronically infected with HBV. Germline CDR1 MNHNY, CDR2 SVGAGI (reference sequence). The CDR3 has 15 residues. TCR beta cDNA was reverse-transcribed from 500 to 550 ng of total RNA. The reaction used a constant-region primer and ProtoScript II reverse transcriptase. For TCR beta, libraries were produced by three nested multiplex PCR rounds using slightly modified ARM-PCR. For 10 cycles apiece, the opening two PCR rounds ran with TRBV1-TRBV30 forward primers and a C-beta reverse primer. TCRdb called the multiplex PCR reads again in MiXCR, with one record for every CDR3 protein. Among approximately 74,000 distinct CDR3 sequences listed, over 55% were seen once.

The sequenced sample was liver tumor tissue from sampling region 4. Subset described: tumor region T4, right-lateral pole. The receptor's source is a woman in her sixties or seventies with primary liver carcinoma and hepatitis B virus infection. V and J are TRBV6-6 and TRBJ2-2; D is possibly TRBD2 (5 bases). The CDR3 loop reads CASSYSGRVAGELCF. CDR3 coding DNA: TGTGCCAGCAGTTACTCCGGGCGCGTAGCCGGGGAGCTGTGTTTT.